This T cell receptor (beta chain) appears in the sequencing data of a study of T cells expressing NK-cell markers. Study details: Sorted CD3+CD56+NKG2C+, CD3+CD56+NKG2C- and CD3+CD56-NKG2C+ T-cell subsets were beta-chain profiled.

CDR1 and CDR2 from the germline V gene are DFQATT and SNEGSKA (reference sequence). The CDR3 runs 13 residues. Turning to this clonotype: Its antigen is still unknown.

Whole-study results and caveats: The leading position in the CD3+CD56-NKG2C+ fraction of four donors also went to these clonotypes.

With UMIs, 5'RACE template switching was used to make TCR beta cDNA. Using the 5' RACE reads, TCRdb records one entry per CDR3 protein without DNA. This listing includes more than 250,000 distinct CDR3 sequences. This sequence was found in a man in his late teens or twenties in good health. The specimen was blood T cells: a sorted CD56 or NKG2C T cell subset, CD4+ or CD8+ T cells, or bulk PBMC T cells (not recorded which). The chain uses TRBV20-1 and TRBJ2-1; TCRdb returns TRBD1, unconfirmable since there is no DNA. CDR3: CSATWPGEDEQFF.